This TCR beta chain is drawn from a study of blood T cells in healthy people across ages. Using a J-beta primer mix together with a sample-barcoded 5' primer, a second PCR was run for roughly 6 to 12 cycles. A single record per CDR3 protein comes from TCRdb applying MiXCR to the 5' RACE reads. The sample holds about 970,000 distinct CDR3 sequences, just over 50% seen once. Germline V gene lookup returns CDR1 LGHDT and CDR2 YNNKEL (reference sequence). J gave up 5 bases and V 4 bases, and 4 bases lay outside the gene matches. CDR3 size: 14 residues. The sequence was collected from a woman aged 60-75 years in good health. Source material: blood. V is TRBV3-1 and J is TRBJ2-5; TRBD2 aligns across 10 bases. In nucleotides, the CDR3 is TGTGCCAGCAGCCCAGCGGGAGGGCTTGAGACCCAGTACTTC. Amino acid sequence: CASSPAGGLETQYF.